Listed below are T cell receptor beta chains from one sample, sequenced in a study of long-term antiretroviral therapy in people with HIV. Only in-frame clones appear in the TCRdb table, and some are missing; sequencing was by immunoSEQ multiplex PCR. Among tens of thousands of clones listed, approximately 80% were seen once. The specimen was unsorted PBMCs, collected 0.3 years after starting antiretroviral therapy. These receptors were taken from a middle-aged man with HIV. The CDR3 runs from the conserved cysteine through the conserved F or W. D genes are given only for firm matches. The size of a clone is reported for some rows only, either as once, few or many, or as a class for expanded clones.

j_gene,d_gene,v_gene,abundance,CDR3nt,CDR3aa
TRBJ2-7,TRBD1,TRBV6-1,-,TGTGCCAGCAGCCTCCGGGACAGGGGTTACGAGCAGTACTTC,CASSLRDRGYEQYF
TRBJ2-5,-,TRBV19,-,TGTGCCAGTGGCTTAGGGGGGGAGAGCTCCAAGAGCCAGTACTTC,CASGLGGESSKSQYF
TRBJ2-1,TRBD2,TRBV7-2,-,TGTGCCAGCAGCCAAGGACTAGCGGGAGTCACTGAGCAGTTCTTC,CASSQGLAGVTEQFF
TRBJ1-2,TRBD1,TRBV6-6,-,TGTGCCAGCGTCCCGGACAGGGCCACCCAAGGGGGCTACACCTTC,CASVPDRATQGGYTF
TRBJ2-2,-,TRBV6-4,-,TGTGCCAGCAGTTCTGGGGTTACCGGGGAGCTGTTTTTT,CASSSGVTGELFF
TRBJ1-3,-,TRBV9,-,TGTGCCAGCAGCTCGGGCGGAGGGGGCTCTGGAAACACCATATATTTT,CASSSGGGGSGNTIYF
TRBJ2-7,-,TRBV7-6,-,TGTGCCAGCAGCTTAGGGTCGACAGCTTCCTACGAGCAGTACTTC,CASSLGSTASYEQYF
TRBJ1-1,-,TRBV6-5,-,TGTGCCAGCAGGGAACAGGTCGGAGGGTCAGCTTTCTTT,CASREQVGGSAFF
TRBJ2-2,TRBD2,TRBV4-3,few,TGCGCCAGCAGCCACACTAGCGGGGCGAACACCGGGGAGCTGTTTTTT,CASSHTSGANTGELFF
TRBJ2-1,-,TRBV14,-,TGTGCCAGCAGCCAAGATACCCGGTTCACCTACAATGAGCAGTTCTTC,CASSQDTRFTYNEQFF
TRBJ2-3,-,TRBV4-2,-,TGTGCCAGCAGCCAAGTTTCCTTGGGTTCGGATACGCAGTATTTT,CASSQVSLGSDTQYF
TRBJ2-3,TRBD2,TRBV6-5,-,TGTGCCAGCACCTTAGCGGGAGCAGATACGCAGTATTTT,CASTLAGADTQYF
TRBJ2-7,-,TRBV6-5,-,TGTGCCAGCAGTTCCTCCAGGGAGCACGAGCAGTACTTC,CASSSSREHEQYF
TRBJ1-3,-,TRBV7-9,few,TGTGCCAGCAGCTCAGCGAGGGCCTCTGGAAACACCATATATTTT,CASSSARASGNTIYF